One sample yielded the 11 T cell receptor beta chains listed below, sequenced in a study of vaccination and CD4 T cells after COVID-19. Their target antigens are unknown. CD4+ T cells that had been cultured provided DNA sequenced with the Oncomine TCR Beta short-read assay. MiXCR, applied by TCRdb to the PCR reads, yields one record per CDR3 protein. In the table there are 4,500 to 5,500 distinct CDR3 sequences, 39% of which are singletons. Treatment denoted: approximately 9-day PBMC culture with coronavirus spike peptide pools or control peptides (ViraFEST assay). Collection of the unexposed donor's CD4+ T cells took place before the COVID-19 pandemic (2011-2018). The material sequenced was CD4+ T cells from blood, cultured in vitro. The receptors come from a human donor in good health.

This sequence joins TRBV6-5 and TRBJ2-7, with a possible D match to TRBD2 (5 bases). The CDR3 is 15 residues long. V was clipped by 0 bases and J by 4 bases, with 13 bases between them. Looked up from germline, CDR1 is MNHEY and CDR2 is SVGAGI. The chain's CDR3 is CASSYSNMGSYEQYF. As DNA, the CDR3 is TGTGCCAGCAGTTACTCGAATATGGGGAGTTACGAGCAGTACTTC.

A few counts support this clonotype. The chain joins TRBV7-3 to TRBJ1-2, with 10 bases fitting TRBD1. Germline loops: CDR1 SGHTA, CDR2 FQGTGA. This CDR3 spans 13 amino acids. V gave up 4 bases and J gave up 8 bases; unmatched junction bases: 4. The chain's CDR3 is CASSSGQGLGYTF. The CDR3 region has the DNA TGTGCCAGCAGCTCGGGACAGGGGTTAGGCTACACCTTC.

By sample fraction, this clonotype is large. The chain joins TRBV20-1 to TRBJ2-5; tentatively, D is TRBD2 (5 bases). This CDR3 has 13 residues. Trimming removed 6 bases from V and 4 bases from J, with 15 bases in between. The V gene's germline CDR1 is DFQATT and CDR2 SNEGSKA (reference sequence). CDR3 DNA: TGCAGTGCCCGGGGATCAGGTAGAGAGACCCAGTACTTC. Translation: CSARGSGRETQYF.

The rearrangement joins TRBV24-1 to TRBJ2-3; D is tentatively TRBD1 or TRBD2 (5 bases each). Germline lookup yields CDR1 KGHDR and CDR2 SFDVKD. This CDR3 is 17 amino acids long. Trimming removed 2 bases from V and 2 bases from J, with 16 bases in between. The CDR3 region is CATSDSLRDGYTDTQYF. The DNA for the CDR3 is TGTGCCACCAGTGATTCTCTCCGGGACGGTTACACAGATACGCAGTATTTT.

The chain recombines TRBV11-2 with TRBJ1-2, with a weak D call TRBD1 (6 bases). Germline assignment: CDR1 SGHAT and CDR2 FQNNGV. This CDR3 has 14 amino acids. V lost 6 bases, J lost 3 bases, and 14 bases lay in between. The CDR3 DNA sequence: TGTGCCAGCAGACTGACCAGGGGCGACTATGGCTACACCTTC. This translates into CASRLTRGDYGYTF. Together with reference TRBV11-2 and TRBJ1-2, the CDR3 gives the full variable domain: EAGVAQSPRYKIIEKRQSVAFWCNPISGHATLYWYQQILGQGPKLLIQFQNNGVVDDSQLPKDRFSAERLKGVDSTLKIQPAKLEDSAVYLCASRLTRGDYGYTFGSGTRLTVV.

This clonotype was found a few times. This rearrangement joins TRBV24-1 to TRBJ1-5; D is perhaps TRBD1 (5 bases). V was trimmed by 9 bases and J by 7 bases, leaving 15 bases between them. The CDR3 is 13 amino acids. CDR1 and CDR2 (germline): KGHDR, SFDVKD. The CDR3, as DNA: TGTGCCACCCCCTTACGTGGGGACCAGCCCCAGCATTTT. It translates to CATPLRGDQPQHF.

This clonotype was recorded only once. The chain carries TRBV7-3 and TRBJ2-2; D unclear. The CDR3 is 12 residues long. Germline loops: CDR1 SGHTA, CDR2 FQGTGA. Trimming stripped 5 bases from V and 3 bases from J, with 4 bases between. CDR3 in amino acids: CASSPYTGELFF. The DNA of the CDR3 is TGTGCCAGCAGCCCCTACACCGGGGAGCTGTTTTTT.

V gene TRBV19 combines with J gene TRBJ1-2; tentatively, D is TRBD1 (5 bases). Germline V gene data show CDR1 as LNHDA and CDR2 as SQIVND (reference sequence). V was shortened by 6 bases and J by 7 bases, with 9 bases between the two germline ends. The CDR3 is 11 amino acids. CDR3 protein: CASRRQGGYTF. The DNA of the CDR3 is TGTGCCAGTAGGCGGCAGGGTGGCTACACCTTC.

This clonotype has a handful of counts. J is TRBJ1-2 and V is TRBV6-1; D is perhaps TRBD1 (6 bases). Deletions cut 6 bases from V and 5 bases from J, with 16 bases between. The germline V gene encodes CDR1 MNHNS and CDR2 SASEGT. The CDR3 sequence is 14 residues long. In nucleotides, the CDR3 is TGTGCCAGCAGCACCGACAGGCGCGCTTATGGCTACACCTTC. It encodes CASSTDRRAYGYTF.

By proportion, this clonotype is large. This chain uses TRBV20-1 with TRBJ1-1; the match to TRBD1 covers 7 bases. Germline values: CDR1 DFQATT, CDR2 SNEGSKA (reference sequence). With 0 bases clipped from V and 5 bases from J, the junction kept 9 bases outside the gene matches. CDR3 length: 15 residues. The CDR3 coding sequence is TGCAGTGCTAGAGATCAGGGGGGGCTGGGGACTGAAGCTTTCTTT. This gives the protein CSARDQGGLGTEAFF.

The sample holds a few counts of this clonotype. The J gene is TRBJ2-6, the V gene TRBV6-4, with D perhaps TRBD1 or TRBD2 (6 bases each). Trimming pared 2 bases from V and 4 bases from J, leaving 12 bases between. The germline CDR1 and CDR2 sequences are MRHNA and SNTAGT. This CDR3 has 16 residues. CDR3 bases: TGTGCCAGCAGTGACGAGGGGGGCGCCGGGGCCAACGTCCTGACTTTC. Translated, it gives CASSDEGGAGANVLTF.